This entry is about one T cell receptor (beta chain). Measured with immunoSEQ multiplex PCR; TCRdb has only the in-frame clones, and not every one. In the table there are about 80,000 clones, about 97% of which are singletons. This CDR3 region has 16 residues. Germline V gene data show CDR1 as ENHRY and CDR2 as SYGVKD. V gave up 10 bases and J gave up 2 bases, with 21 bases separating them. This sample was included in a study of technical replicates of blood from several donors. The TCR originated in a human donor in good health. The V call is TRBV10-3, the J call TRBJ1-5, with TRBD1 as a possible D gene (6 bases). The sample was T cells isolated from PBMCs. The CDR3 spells CATIWTVAVGNQPQHF. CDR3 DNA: TGTGCCACCATTTGGACAGTCGCTGTGGGCAATCAGCCCCAGCATTTT.